This T cell receptor beta chain appears in the sequencing data of a study of shared clonotypes between healthy human individuals. Study-wide findings and caveats: Of the naive CD4 clonotypes, 4% to 5% were shared across several donors.

As concerns this clone: Antigen unknown.

V shed 4 bases, J shed 6 bases, and the junction held 9 bases outside the gene matches. Per the germline V gene, CDR1 is MNHEY and CDR2 is SMNVEV (reference sequence). The CDR3 runs to 15 residues. In the naive CD8 group, cells lacked CD45RO and were positively selected for CCR7, so terminally differentiated effector memory CD45RA+ cells were left out. Some clones are missing from TCRdb's copy, which holds only in-frame ones; the method was immunoSEQ multiplex PCR. The table has some 2 million clones, around 96% seen once. Material for sequencing was naive CD8+ T cells sorted from blood. The J gene is TRBJ2-3, the V gene TRBV27; 8 positions match TRBD1. This receptor was obtained from a man between 18 and 35 years old in good health. CDR3 nucleotides: TGTGCCAGCAGTTCGGGGACAGGCTTCGGGGATACGCAGTATTTT. Its translation: CASSSGTGFGDTQYF.